The clone carrying this T cell receptor (beta chain) has more than one count but fewer than ten. The target antigen is unknown. Making the TCR beta libraries involved quantitative 5'-RACE with molecular barcodes. Using its own MiXCR run on the 5' RACE reads, TCRdb lists one record per CDR3 protein. The table shows a few hundred thousand distinct CDR3 sequences, with 8% to 11% occurring only once. The sample belongs to a study of CD8 T cells in ankylosing spondylitis. Findings and limits, study-wide: Among TCR beta sequences, a motif of eight highly homologous variants appeared characteristic of ankylosing spondylitis blood. Reports say disease-linked clones showed up significantly more in matched ankylosing spondylitis synovial fluid.

This receptor was identified in a male donor with ankylosing spondylitis or in good health (not recorded which). The specimen sequenced was blood, either unsorted or a sorted T cell fraction (not recorded which).

CDR3: CASSYSVSSPQGEGYGYTF. The CDR3 nucleotides read TGTGCCAGCAGTTACTCCGTATCAAGCCCGCAGGGGGAGGGCTATGGCTACACCTTC. The chain has TRBV6-5 and TRBJ1-2; TRBD1 matches 7 bases. The CDR3 totals 19 residues. Trimming removed 0 bases from V and 4 bases from J; junction bases left unmatched: 17. CDR1 and CDR2 (germline): MNHEY, SVGAGI.